Described below is a single TCR beta chain sequence and its context. This sample is part of a study of OX40 agonist ivuxolimab in advanced cancers. As for the study in general: Therapy given before enrollment (anti-PD-1, anti-PD-L1 or anti-CTLA-4) was allowed, and around 40% had some.

The V gene lost 3 bases and the J gene lost 8 bases, with 10 bases spanning the gap. Germline V CDR1 and CDR2: SGHAT, FQDESV (reference sequence). CDR3 length: 12 amino acids. Method: immunoSEQ multiplex PCR; TCRdb's copy keeps in-frame clones and lacks some. The table lists 48,000 or so clones, roughly 86% of them singletons. The specimen comprised CD4+ or CD8+ T cells sorted from blood, sampled in a trial of the OX40 agonist ivuxolimab. The J gene is TRBJ1-2, the V gene TRBV11-1; D possibly corresponds to TRBD1 (6 bases). The clonotype comes from an adult with an advanced solid tumor such as melanoma, head and neck, liver or kidney cancer. The CDR3 nucleotides read TGTGCCAGCAGCTTCCAGGGGCAGGGCTACACCTTC. This codes for CASSFQGQGYTF. Complete variable domain (other parts from reference TRBV11-1 and TRBJ1-2): EAEVAQSPRYKITEKSQAVAFWCDPISGHATLYWYRQILGQGPELLVQFQDESVVDDSQLPKDRFSAERLKGVDSTLKIQPAELGDSAMYLCASSFQGQGYTFGSGTRLTVV.